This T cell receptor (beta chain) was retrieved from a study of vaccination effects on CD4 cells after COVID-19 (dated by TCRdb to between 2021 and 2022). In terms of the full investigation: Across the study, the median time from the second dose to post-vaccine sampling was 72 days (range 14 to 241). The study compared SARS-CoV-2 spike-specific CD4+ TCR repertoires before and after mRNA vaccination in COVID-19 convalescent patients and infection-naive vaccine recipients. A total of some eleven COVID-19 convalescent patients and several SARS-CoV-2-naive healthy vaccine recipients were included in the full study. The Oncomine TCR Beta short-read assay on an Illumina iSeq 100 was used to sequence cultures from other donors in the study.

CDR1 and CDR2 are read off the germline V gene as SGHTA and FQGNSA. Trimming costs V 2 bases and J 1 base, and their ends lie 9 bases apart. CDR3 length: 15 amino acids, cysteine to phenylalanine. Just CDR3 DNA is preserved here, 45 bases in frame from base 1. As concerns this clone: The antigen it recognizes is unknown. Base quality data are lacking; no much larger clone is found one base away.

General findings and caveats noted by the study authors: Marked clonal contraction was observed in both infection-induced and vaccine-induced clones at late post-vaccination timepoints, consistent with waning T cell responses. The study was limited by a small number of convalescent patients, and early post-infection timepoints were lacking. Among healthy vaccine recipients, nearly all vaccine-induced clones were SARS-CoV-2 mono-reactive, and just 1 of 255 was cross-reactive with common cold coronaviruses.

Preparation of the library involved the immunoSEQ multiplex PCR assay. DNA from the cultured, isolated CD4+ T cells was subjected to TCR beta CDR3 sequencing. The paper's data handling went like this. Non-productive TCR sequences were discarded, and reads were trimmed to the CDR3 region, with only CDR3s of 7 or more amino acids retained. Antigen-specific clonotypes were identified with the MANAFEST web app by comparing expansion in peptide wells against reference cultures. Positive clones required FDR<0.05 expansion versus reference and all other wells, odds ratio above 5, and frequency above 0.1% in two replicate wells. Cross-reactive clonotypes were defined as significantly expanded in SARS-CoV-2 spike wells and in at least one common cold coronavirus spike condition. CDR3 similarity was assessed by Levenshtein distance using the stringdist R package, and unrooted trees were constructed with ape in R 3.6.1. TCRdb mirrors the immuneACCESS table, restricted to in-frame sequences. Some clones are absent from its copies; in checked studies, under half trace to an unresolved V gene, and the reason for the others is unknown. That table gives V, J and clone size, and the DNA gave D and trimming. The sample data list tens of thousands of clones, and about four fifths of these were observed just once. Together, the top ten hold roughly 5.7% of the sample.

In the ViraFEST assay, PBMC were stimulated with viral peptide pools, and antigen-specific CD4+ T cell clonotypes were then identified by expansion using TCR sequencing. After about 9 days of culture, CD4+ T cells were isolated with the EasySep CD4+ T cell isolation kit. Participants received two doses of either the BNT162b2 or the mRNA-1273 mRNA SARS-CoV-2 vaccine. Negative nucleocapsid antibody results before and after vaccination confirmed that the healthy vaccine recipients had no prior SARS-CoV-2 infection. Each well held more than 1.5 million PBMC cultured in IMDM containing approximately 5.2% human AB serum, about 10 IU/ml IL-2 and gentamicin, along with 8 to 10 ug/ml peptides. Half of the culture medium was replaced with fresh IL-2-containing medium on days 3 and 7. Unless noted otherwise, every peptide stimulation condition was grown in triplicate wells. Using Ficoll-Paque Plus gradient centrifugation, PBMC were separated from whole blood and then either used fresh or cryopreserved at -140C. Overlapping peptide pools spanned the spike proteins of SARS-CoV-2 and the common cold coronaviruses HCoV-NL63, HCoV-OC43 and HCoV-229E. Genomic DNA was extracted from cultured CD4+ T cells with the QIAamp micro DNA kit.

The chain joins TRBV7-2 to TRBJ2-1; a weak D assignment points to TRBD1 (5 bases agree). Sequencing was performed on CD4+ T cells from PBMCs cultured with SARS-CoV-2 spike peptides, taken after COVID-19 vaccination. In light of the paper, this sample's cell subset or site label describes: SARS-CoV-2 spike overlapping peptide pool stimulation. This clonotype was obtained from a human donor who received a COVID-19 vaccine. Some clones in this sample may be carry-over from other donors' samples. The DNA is TGTGCCAGCAGCTTATCAGGGATTTCCTACAATGAGCAGTTCTTC. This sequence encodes CASSLSGISYNEQFF.